Listed here is a single T cell receptor (beta chain). Its specificity is not known. The germline gene is not matched at one end of the junction; a read error may be the cause. This sample stems from a study of cytomegalovirus exposure and HLA in healthy donors. Whole-study findings and limits: Among immune exposure information, only CMV serostatus was available. Overall, some 160 TCR beta chains were annotated as cytomegalovirus-associated.

Per the germline V gene, CDR1 is KGHSH and CDR2 is LQKENI. This CDR3 region has 16 residues. The PCR was carried out with 60 Vbeta primers and 13 Jbeta primers. Assay: immunoSEQ multiplex PCR; the TCRdb copy retains only in-frame clones and omits some. The sample lists around 130,000 clones; approximately 80% were seen once. The chain links TRBV18 to TRBJ1-3; 8 nucleotides match TRBD1. Material: PBMCs. This sequence originates from a man aged 45-65 years in good health and CMV-seronegative. CDR3 nucleotides: TGTGTCAGCTCACCTACTCAGGGGGCAACTGGAAACACCATATATTTT. Amino acid sequence: CVSSPTQGATGNTIYF.